The next 5 T cell receptor beta chains were all read from a single sample in a study of blood T cell repertoires in COVID-19. The protocol was immunoSEQ multiplex PCR, while the TCRdb copy is restricted to in-frame clones and leaves out a portion. The data contain 110,000 to 150,000 clones, roughly 75% of them seen just once; the ten biggest clones take up just over 6%. Sequencing was performed on PBMCs or T cells enriched from blood (not recorded which). The receptors were gathered from a woman between 50 and 59 years old who had recovered from COVID-19.

This rearrangement joins TRBV9 to TRBJ2-2; TRBD2 matches 8 bases. The CDR3 has 15 residues. V was pared by 3 bases and J by 7 bases, with 8 bases of the junction left unmatched. Germline assignment: CDR1 SGDLS and CDR2 YYNGEE. CDR3 DNA: TGTGCCAGCAGCGCGCGGGGGGCCGAGGGCGGGGAGCTGTTTTTT. It is translated as CASSARGAEGGELFF.

This sequence joins TRBV7-9 and TRBJ1-6; 7 bases line up with TRBD1. The CDR3 is 15 residues long. The germline V gene encodes CDR1 SEHNR and CDR2 FQNEAQ (reference sequence). V trimming: 4 bases; J trimming: 6 bases; junction bases outside the gene matches: 6. The CDR3 is CASSSRDRINSPLHF. CDR3 coding DNA: TGTGCCAGCAGCTCGCGGGACAGAATTAATTCACCCCTCCACTTT.

The genes are TRBV27 and TRBJ2-5; D is unresolved. The CDR3 runs to 13 residues. The V gene lost 1 base and the J gene lost 5 bases, with 8 bases spanning the gap. Germline loops: CDR1 MNHEY, CDR2 SMNVEV (reference sequence). The CDR3 coding sequence is TGTGCCAGCAGTTTATTCGGCAGGGAGACCCAGTACTTC. It encodes CASSLFGRETQYF.

The chain is built from TRBV19 and TRBJ1-5, with D perhaps matching TRBD1 (5 bases). Germline V gene data show CDR1 as LNHDA and CDR2 as SQIVND (reference sequence). This CDR3 has 13 residues. V dropped 6 bases and J dropped 2 bases, with 8 bases sitting between them. CDR3 protein: CASRAQGNQPQHF. The CDR3 DNA reads as TGTGCCAGTAGGGCACAGGGCAATCAGCCCCAGCATTTT.

Only one count was recorded for this clone. V usage is TRBV11-3 and J usage is TRBJ2-1, with TRBD2 as a possible D gene (5 bases). V lost 5 bases and J 6 bases, leaving 14 bases between the germline ends. There are 14 residues in the CDR3. Per germline, CDR1 SGHNT and CDR2 YENEEA. As DNA, the CDR3 is TGTGCCAGCAGCCCCCAAACTAGTTTCAATGAGCAGTTCTTC. As protein: CASSPQTSFNEQFF.